This T cell receptor beta chain stems from a study of CD8 T cells in ankylosing spondylitis. From the 5' RACE reads, TCRdb called clonotypes with MiXCR, one entry per CDR3 protein. Among 80,000 to 90,000 distinct CDR3 sequences listed, 27% were seen once. The ends lost 1 base at V and 5 bases at J; junction bases unmatched: 11. The V gene's germline CDR1 is SGHRS and CDR2 YFSETQ. This CDR3 region has 16 residues. A word on this clonotype: Its matching antigen is unknown.

General study points: Within matched ankylosing spondylitis synovial fluid, disease-linked clones were reportedly significantly enriched. What seemed typical of ankylosing spondylitis blood was a TCR beta motif built from 7 or 8 highly homologous variants.

The rearrangement joins TRBV5-1 to TRBJ1-1, with TRBD1 matching 7 bases. This receptor was taken from a male donor with ankylosing spondylitis or in good health (not recorded which). Sequencing was done on a sample of blood, either unsorted or a sorted T cell fraction (not recorded which). The CDR3 sequence: CASSLTGQTRGTEAFF. The CDR3 coding sequence is TGCGCCAGCAGCTTGACTGGACAAACCAGGGGGACTGAAGCTTTCTTT.